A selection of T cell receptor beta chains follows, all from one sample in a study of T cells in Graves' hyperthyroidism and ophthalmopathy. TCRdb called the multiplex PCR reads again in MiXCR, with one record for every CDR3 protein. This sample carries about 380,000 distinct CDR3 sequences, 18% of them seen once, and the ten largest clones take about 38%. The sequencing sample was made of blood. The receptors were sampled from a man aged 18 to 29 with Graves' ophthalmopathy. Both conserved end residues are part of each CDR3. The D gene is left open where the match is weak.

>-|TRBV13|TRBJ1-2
CASSSETAPRNYGYTF
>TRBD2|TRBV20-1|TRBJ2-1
CSAPASGGAGNEQFF
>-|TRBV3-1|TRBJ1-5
CASSQGLLKHF
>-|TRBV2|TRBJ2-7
CASKFRGAYEQYF
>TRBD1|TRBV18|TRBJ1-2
CASSVDRVYGYTF
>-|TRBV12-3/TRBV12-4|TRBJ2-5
CASRRRSGGRETQYF
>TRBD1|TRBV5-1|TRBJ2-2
CASSLEGQGTGELFF
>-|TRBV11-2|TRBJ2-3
CASSLFGETPSTDTQYF
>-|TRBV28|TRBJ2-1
CASSLDRLNEQFF
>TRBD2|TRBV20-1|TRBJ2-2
CSAKGLAGGANTGELFF
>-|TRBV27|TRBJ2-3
CASSSPMRTDTQYF
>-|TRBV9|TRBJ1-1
CASSSAPPGWGRTEAFF
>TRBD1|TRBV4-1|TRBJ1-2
CASSHSLLRGPGGYTF
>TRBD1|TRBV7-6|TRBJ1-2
CASSSPGQGTDYGYTF
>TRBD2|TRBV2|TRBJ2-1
CASRGPSGGRGEQFF
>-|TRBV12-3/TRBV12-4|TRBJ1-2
CASSLGRTDGYTF
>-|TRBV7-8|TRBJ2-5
CASSPGRLQETQYF
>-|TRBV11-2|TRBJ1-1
CASSLAQGLGTEAFF
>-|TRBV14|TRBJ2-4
CASSQATGTVQYF
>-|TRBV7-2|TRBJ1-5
CASSLVGDTHQPQHF
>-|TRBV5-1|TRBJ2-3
CASSPAVRGSTDTQYF
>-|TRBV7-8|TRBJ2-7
CASSLTVPAYEQYF
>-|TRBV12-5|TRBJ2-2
CASGLVSGADTGELFF
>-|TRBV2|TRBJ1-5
CAMRQASNQPQHF
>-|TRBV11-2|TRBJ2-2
CASSLGQAVTGELFF
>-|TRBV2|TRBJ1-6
CASSEGPLHF
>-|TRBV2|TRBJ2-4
CASSARALNIQYF